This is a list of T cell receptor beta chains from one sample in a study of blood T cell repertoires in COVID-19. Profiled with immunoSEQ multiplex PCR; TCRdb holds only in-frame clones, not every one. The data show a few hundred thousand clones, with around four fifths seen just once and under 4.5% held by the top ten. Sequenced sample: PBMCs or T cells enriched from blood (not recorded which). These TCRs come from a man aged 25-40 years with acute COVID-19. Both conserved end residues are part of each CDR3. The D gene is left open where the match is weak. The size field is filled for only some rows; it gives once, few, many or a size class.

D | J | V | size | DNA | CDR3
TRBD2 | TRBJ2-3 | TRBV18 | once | TGTGCCAGCTCACCACCCGCGGGAGGCCTCACAGATACGCAGTATTTT | CASSPPAGGLTDTQYF
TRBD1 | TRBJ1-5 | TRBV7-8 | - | TGTGCCAGCAGCTTAGTGGGACAGGGGGCGAGGGGCAATCAGCCCCAGCATTTT | CASSLVGQGARGNQPQHF
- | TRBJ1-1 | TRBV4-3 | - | TGCGCCAGCAGCCAAGATGCAGGGAGGACTGAAGCTTTCTTT | CASSQDAGRTEAFF
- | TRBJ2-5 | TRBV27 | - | TGTGCCAGTAGGAATACTATGAGGGAGACCCAGTACTTC | CASRNTMRETQYF
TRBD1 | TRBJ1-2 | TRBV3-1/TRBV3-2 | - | TGTGCCAGCAGCCCCCACGACAGGGAAGGAAATGGCTACACCTTC | CASSPHDREGNGYTF
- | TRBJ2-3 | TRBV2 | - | TGTGCCAGCAGTGAACGAACTAGCAGTCAGTATTTT | CASSERTSSQYF
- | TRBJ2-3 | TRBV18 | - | TGTGCCAGCAACAGAGATAGTACAGATACGCAGTATTTT | CASNRDSTDTQYF
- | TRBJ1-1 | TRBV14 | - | TGTGCCAGCAGCCAAGGAACTGGGGGGATCGCTGAAGCTTTCTTT | CASSQGTGGIAEAFF
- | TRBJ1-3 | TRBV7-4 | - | TGTGCCAGCAGCTCCGGACAGAGTTATGGAAACACCATATATTTT | CASSSGQSYGNTIYF
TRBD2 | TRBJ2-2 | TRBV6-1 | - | TGTGCCAGCAGTGGACAGCCGGGACTAGGCCCCGGGGAGCTGTTTTTT | CASSGQPGLGPGELFF
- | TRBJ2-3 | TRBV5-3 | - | TGTGCCAGAAGCTTGGAGTACGCCCCCCGGGCAGATACGCAGTATTTT | CARSLEYAPRADTQYF
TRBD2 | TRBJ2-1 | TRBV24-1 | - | TGTGCCACCAGTGAGACGGGAGGGCAGCGTGAGCAGTTCTTC | CATSETGGQREQFF
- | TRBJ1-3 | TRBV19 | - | TGTGCCAGTAGTATTCGTGCGGTGGACAACTCTGGAAACACCATATATTTT | CASSIRAVDNSGNTIYF
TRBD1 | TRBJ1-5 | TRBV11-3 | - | TGTGCCAGCAGCTTAGACGGGACAGGGGTGCAGCCCCAGCATTTT | CASSLDGTGVQPQHF
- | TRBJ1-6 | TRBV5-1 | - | TGCGCCAGCAGCTTGGATCGGCGGAACTCCTATAATTCACCCCTCCACTTT | CASSLDRRNSYNSPLHF
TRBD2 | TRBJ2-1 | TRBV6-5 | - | TGTGCCAGCAGTTCCCCGGGACTAGCGGGCTACAATGAGCAGTTCTTC | CASSSPGLAGYNEQFF
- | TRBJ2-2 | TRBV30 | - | TGTGCCTGGAGCCTCTCACTGATCAGCACCGGGGAGTTGTTTTTT | CAWSLSLISTGELFF
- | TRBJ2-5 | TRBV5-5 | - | TGTGCCAGCAGCTTGGTGGGTGCAGGGGAAAAGACCCAGTACTTC | CASSLVGAGEKTQYF
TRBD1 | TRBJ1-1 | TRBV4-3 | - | TGCGCCAGCAGCCAAGATCTGGGACAGGGTAACACTGAAGCTTTCTTT | CASSQDLGQGNTEAFF
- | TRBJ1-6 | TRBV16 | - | TGTGCCAGCAGCCAACAGTCGGAGAATTCACCCCTCCACTTT | CASSQQSENSPLHF
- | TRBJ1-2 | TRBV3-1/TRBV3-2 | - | TGTGCCAGCAGCCAAGTACTGAGGGGGACGGATGGCTACACCTTC | CASSQVLRGTDGYTF
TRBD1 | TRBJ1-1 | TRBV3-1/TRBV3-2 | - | TGTGCCAGCAGCCTGGGGGCAGGGGGGAACACTGAAGCTTTCTTT | CASSLGAGGNTEAFF
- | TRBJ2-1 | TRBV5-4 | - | TGTGCCAGCAGCCCAACGCTCCGGGGTGAGCAGTTCTTC | CASSPTLRGEQFF
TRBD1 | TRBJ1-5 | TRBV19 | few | TGTGCCAGTAGTAGCGGGACAGCTAGCAATCAGCCCCAGCATTTT | CASSSGTASNQPQHF
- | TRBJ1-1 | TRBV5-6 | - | TGTGCCAGCAGCTTGGTTCGGAGCACTGAAGCTTTCTTT | CASSLVRSTEAFF
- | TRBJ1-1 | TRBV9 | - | TGTGCCAGCAGCGAGGGGGGGCATGAAGCTTTCTTT | CASSEGGHEAFF
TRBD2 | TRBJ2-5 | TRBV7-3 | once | TGTGCCAGCAGCTTAACGCGGGGGGGAGAGACCCAGTACTTC | CASSLTRGGETQYF
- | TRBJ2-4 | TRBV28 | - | TGTGCCAGCAGTTTAGGAGCCTTAGCCAAAAACATTCAGTACTTC | CASSLGALAKNIQYF
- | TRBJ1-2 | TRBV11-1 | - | TGTGCCAGCAGCTTAGCGACAGGAAGCTCCTATGGCTACACCTTC | CASSLATGSSYGYTF
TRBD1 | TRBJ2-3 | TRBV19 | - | TGTGCCAGTAGTCCTCGGGACAGTTACACAGATACGCAGTATTTT | CASSPRDSYTDTQYF
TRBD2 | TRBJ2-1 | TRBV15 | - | TGTGCCACCAGCATTAAAGCGGGAGTCCCTAACAATGAGCAGTTCTTC | CATSIKAGVPNNEQFF
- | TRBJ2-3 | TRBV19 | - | TGTGCCAGTAGTGGCTGGGATACGCAGTATTTT | CASSGWDTQYF
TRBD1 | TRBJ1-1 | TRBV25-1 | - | TGTGCCAGCAGTGCCAAAGGGACAGCAAGGGGGAGGACTGAAGCTTTCTTT | CASSAKGTARGRTEAFF
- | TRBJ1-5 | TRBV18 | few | TGTGCCAGCTCACACGACAGAGAACAGCCCCAGCATTTT | CASSHDREQPQHF
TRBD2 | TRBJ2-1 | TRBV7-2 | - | TGTGCCAGCAGCACGTTAGCGGGGTTCACCTACAATGAGCAGTTCTTC | CASSTLAGFTYNEQFF
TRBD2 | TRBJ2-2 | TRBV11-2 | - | TGTGCCAGCAGCCTGACGGCGGGGGTTAACACCGGGGAGCTGTTTTTT | CASSLTAGVNTGELFF
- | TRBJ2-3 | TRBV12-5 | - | TGTGCTAGTGGCCCTCCGGGACTGAGCACAGATACGCAGTATTTT | CASGPPGLSTDTQYF
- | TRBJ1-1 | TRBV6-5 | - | TGTGCCAGCAGTTACAGTGCAGGGCTTAACACTGAAGCTTTCTTT | CASSYSAGLNTEAFF
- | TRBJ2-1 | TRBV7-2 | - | TGTGCCAGCAGCTTAGAGGCCGGGGGTAATGAGCAGTTCTTC | CASSLEAGGNEQFF
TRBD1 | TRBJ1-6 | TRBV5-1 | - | TGCGCCAGCAGCCACAGGGGGGGCGCAGGTGGGAATAATGATTCACCCCTCCACTTT | CASSHRGGAGGNNDSPLHF
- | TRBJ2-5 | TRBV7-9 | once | TGTGCCAGCAGCGGGGGCCTGAACAATGGGCCCCAAGAGACCCAGTACTTC | CASSGGLNNGPQETQYF
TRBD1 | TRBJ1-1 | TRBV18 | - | TGTGCCAGCTCACCCTCGAAGGGGGCCAGCACTGAAGCTTTCTTT | CASSPSKGASTEAFF
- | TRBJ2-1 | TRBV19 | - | TGTGCCAGTACCCCCGGTGGAGTCTCCTGGAATGAGCAGTTCTTC | CASTPGGVSWNEQFF
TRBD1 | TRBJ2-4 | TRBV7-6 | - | TGTGCCAGCGGGGACAGGGCGAAAAACATTCAGTACTTC | CASGDRAKNIQYF
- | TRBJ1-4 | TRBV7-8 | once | TGTGCCAGCAGCTTAGCGAAGGGACTAGTTAATGAAAAACTGTTTTTT | CASSLAKGLVNEKLFF
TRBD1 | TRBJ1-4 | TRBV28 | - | TGTGCCAGCAGTATACTGACAGGGGGTTTAGATGAAAAACTGTTTTTT | CASSILTGGLDEKLFF
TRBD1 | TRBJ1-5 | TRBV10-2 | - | TGCGCCAGCAGAGAGACAGGGAGCAATCAGCCCCAGCATTTT | CASRETGSNQPQHF
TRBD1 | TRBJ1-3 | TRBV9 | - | TGTGCCAGCAGCGGTGGGACAGGCTCCTCTGGAAACACCATATATTTT | CASSGGTGSSGNTIYF
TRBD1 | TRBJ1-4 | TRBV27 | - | TGTGCCAGCAGTTTATATGGGACAGGGGACGCTGAAAAACTGTTTTTT | CASSLYGTGDAEKLFF
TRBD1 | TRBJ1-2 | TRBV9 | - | TGTGCCAGCAGCGTAGAACAGGGGTACTATGGCTACACCTTC | CASSVEQGYYGYTF
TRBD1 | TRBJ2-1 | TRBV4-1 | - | TGCGCCAGCAGCCTAACCACGGCCACAGGGGATCACAATGAGCAGTTCTTC | CASSLTTATGDHNEQFF
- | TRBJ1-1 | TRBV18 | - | TGTGCCAGCTCACCTGCCGCCGCCGTCAGAAACACTGAAGCTTTCTTT | CASSPAAAVRNTEAFF
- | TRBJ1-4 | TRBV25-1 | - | TGTGCCAGAGGGTTGTGCGAGACAGCGAATGAAAAACTGTTTTTT | CARGLCETANEKLFF